These 31 T cell receptor beta chains share one sample of origin, sequenced in a study of T cells after posttransplantation cyclophosphamide. Some clones are missing from TCRdb's copy, which holds only in-frame ones; the method was immunoSEQ multiplex PCR. The sample has 6,000 to 8,500 clones, 81% seen once. Busulfan-fludarabine conditioning, marrow transplant, and cyclophosphamide on days +3 and +4 were administered. The input for sequencing was PBMCs, taken after allogeneic stem cell transplant with posttransplant cyclophosphamide. These receptors all come from a female patient aged 50-60 years who received an allogeneic stem cell transplant from a related donor, was CMV-positive, and had no GVHD. Some T cells could come from the graft donor.

The CDR3 protein is CASSLRDSRMNTEAFF. The CDR3 coding sequence is TGTGCCAGCAGCCTCCGGGACAGTCGTATGAACACTGAAGCTTTCTTT. The V gene is TRBV5-5, the J gene TRBJ1-1; 7 bases align to TRBD1. The ends lost 4 bases at V and 0 bases at J; junction bases unmatched: 9. This CDR3 is built from 16 residues. Looked up from germline, CDR1 is SGHKS and CDR2 is YYEKEE (reference sequence).

The chain links TRBV19 to TRBJ1-4; 11 bases line up with TRBD1. Germline CDR1 is LNHDA and CDR2 is SQIVND (reference sequence). Trimming took 5 bases from V and 10 from J; bases not matched to a gene: 15. There are 17 residues in the CDR3. The CDR3 sequence is CASSAPGQGDRRGKLFF. The DNA for the CDR3 is TGTGCCAGTAGTGCACCGGGACAGGGGGACCGCCGGGGAAAACTGTTTTTT.

Only a few counts were recorded for this clone. V usage is TRBV6-1 and J usage is TRBJ2-3; 7 nucleotides match TRBD1. Trimming removed 4 bases from V and 5 bases from J; junction bases left unmatched: 6. The CDR3 length is 14 residues. The germline gives CDR1 MNHNS, CDR2 SASEGT. The CDR3 sequence: CASSVDREGDTQYF. The CDR3 nucleotides read TGTGCCAGCAGTGTTGACAGGGAAGGAGATACGCAGTATTTT.

This chain's CDR3 is CASSFTVPPDTQYF. The CDR3 region has the DNA TGTGCCAGCAGCTTTACGGTTCCTCCAGATACGCAGTATTTT. V gene TRBV11-2 combines with J gene TRBJ2-3, with D hard to call. V was trimmed by 3 bases and J by 4 bases, leaving 11 bases between them. From germline, CDR1 is SGHAT and CDR2 FQNNGV. This CDR3 contains 14 residues.

The V call is TRBV5-6, the J call TRBJ1-1; the D gene is possibly TRBD1 (5 bases). CDR1 and CDR2 (germline): SGHDT, YYEEEE. Trimming pared 0 bases from V and 12 bases from J, leaving 15 bases between. This CDR3 has 13 residues. The CDR3 region is CASSLARVHSSFF. The CDR3 DNA reads as TGTGCCAGCAGCTTGGCCAGGGTCCACAGCTCTTTCTTT. The full variable domain, its missing parts supplied by reference TRBV5-6 and TRBJ1-1, is DAGVTQSPTHLIKTRGQQVTLRCSPKSGHDTVSWYQQALGQGPQFIFQYYEEEERQRGNFPDRFSGHQFPNYSSELNVNALLLGDSALYLCASSLARVHSSFFGQGTRLTVV.

The chain links TRBV18 to TRBJ1-1; 10 bases agree with TRBD1. After removal of 6 bases from V and 7 bases from J, the junction contained 14 bases not matched to a gene. Germline V gives CDR1 KGHSH, CDR2 LQKENI. The CDR3 is 16 residues long. The CDR3 DNA follows: TGTGCCAGCTCTCGACAGGGGGCGCGGGGTCTAGATGAAGCTTTCTTT. The encoded protein is CASSRQGARGLDEAFF.

This chain links TRBV4-1 with TRBJ2-1; unclear D gene. This CDR3 spans 15 amino acids. V gave up 1 base and J gave up 7 bases, with 14 bases separating them. CDR1 MGHRA and CDR2 YSYEKL come from the germline V gene. For the CDR3, the DNA is TGCGCCAGCAGCCAAGCAGGTCGGTACCGTAATGAGCAGTTCTTC. Residues: CASSQAGRYRNEQFF.

In nucleotides, the CDR3 is TGTGCCAGCAGTTCCCGGTGGAGCGGGACCTCCTACGAGCAGTACTTC. Translated: CASSSRWSGTSYEQYF. This chain joins TRBV28 and TRBJ2-7; 7 bases match TRBD2. The V gene's germline CDR1 is MDHEN and CDR2 SYDVKM. The CDR3 has 16 amino acids. The J segment lost 0 bases and the V segment lost 4 bases, leaving 9 bases of the junction unmatched.

The rearrangement uses TRBV7-2 and TRBJ2-5; D might be TRBD2 (5 bases). V lost 4 bases, J lost 4 bases, and 10 bases lay in between. The CDR3 has 13 amino acids. The germline V gene has CDR1 SGHTA and CDR2 FQGNSA. The CDR3 DNA sequence: TGTGCCAGCAGCTCCCGACGGGGAGAGACCCAGTACTTC. Its translation: CASSSRRGETQYF.

This clone has only a few counts. The chain employs TRBV19 and TRBJ2-2; 8 positions agree with TRBD1. Germline V gives CDR1 LNHDA, CDR2 SQIVND (reference sequence). The CDR3 runs to 15 residues. The J segment lost 7 bases and the V segment lost 6 bases, leaving 10 bases of the junction unmatched. The CDR3 DNA is TGTGCCAGTAGCCCCCGGGACAGGCGGGGCGGGGAGCTGTTTTTT. Its translation is CASSPRDRRGGELFF.

The chain employs TRBV28 and TRBJ2-5; 8 bases align to TRBD2. This CDR3 has 16 residues. CDR1 is MDHEN and CDR2 is SYDVKM in the germline V gene. The V and J ends lost 5 bases and 4 bases, in that order; junction bases with no gene match: 12. CDR3 DNA sequence: TGTGCCAGCAGTCACCGGGGGCTAGCGGGTGTAGAGACCCAGTACTTC. This codes for CASSHRGLAGVETQYF.

This rearrangement joins TRBV7-3 to TRBJ2-7; perhaps TRBD2 as D (5 bases). CDR3 length equals 14 residues. Germline CDR1 is SGHTA and CDR2 is FQGTGA. Trimming shortened V by 4 bases and J by 4 bases, and 14 bases separated the two germline ends. CDR3 DNA sequence: TGTGCCAGCAGCTCCGGACTGATTGCTTACGAGCAGTACTTC. It encodes CASSSGLIAYEQYF.

V is TRBV10-3 and J is TRBJ2-3; 7 bases are shared with TRBD2. The germline V gene has CDR1 ENHRY and CDR2 SYGVKD. CDR3 size: 15 residues. J was trimmed by 4 bases and V by 3 bases; bases with no gene match: 7. The CDR3 DNA is TGTGCCATCAGTGAAATCGGGGGGATGGCAGATACGCAGTATTTT. Translated, it gives CAISEIGGMADTQYF.

The CDR3 here is CASSMGQGQDTQYF. DNA for the CDR3: TGTGCCAGCAGCATGGGACAGGGCCAAGATACGCAGTATTTT. The genes are TRBV9 and TRBJ2-3, with 9 bases aligning to TRBD1. Looked up from germline, CDR1 is SGDLS and CDR2 is YYNGEE. CDR3 size: 14 residues. The trim removed 4 bases at V and 5 bases at J, leaving 5 bases unmatched.

The rearrangement links TRBV10-3 to TRBJ2-7; the match to TRBD1 covers 7 bases. The CDR3 sequence is 15 residues long. Germline CDR1 and CDR2: ENHRY and SYGVKD. The V and J ends lost 3 bases and 2 bases, in that order; junction bases with no gene match: 7. The CDR3 nucleotides are TGTGCCATCAGTGAAGGGGGCGAGGAAGCCTACGAGCAGTACTTC. Translating gives CAISEGGEEAYEQYF.

This chain uses TRBV6-5 with TRBJ1-2, with a possible D match to TRBD1 (5 bases). V lost 2 bases and J 4 bases, leaving 11 bases between the germline ends. This CDR3 is built from 14 residues. The germline CDR1 and CDR2 sequences are MNHEY and SVGAGI. In DNA, the CDR3 is TGTGCCAGCAGTTACCAACAGGAGACCTATGGCTACACCTTC. Its translation is CASSYQQETYGYTF.

This rearrangement joins TRBV6-4 to TRBJ1-4, with D perhaps TRBD1 (6 bases). The CDR3 length is 14 residues. Germline loops: CDR1 MRHNA, CDR2 SNTAGT. V gave up 4 bases and J gave up 7 bases, with 13 bases separating them. CDR3 sequence: CASSATQGIEKLFF. CDR3 DNA: TGTGCCAGCAGTGCAACACAGGGAATTGAAAAACTGTTTTTT.

V and J are TRBV30 and TRBJ1-1; D gene ambiguous. Germline lookup yields CDR1 GTSNPN and CDR2 SVGIG (reference sequence). V lost 4 bases and J 9 bases, leaving 9 bases between the germline ends. The CDR3 loop spans 10 amino acids. The CDR3 loop is CAWMSSQAFF. CDR3 DNA sequence: TGTGCCTGGATGTCTTCTCAAGCTTTCTTT.

The chain links TRBV1 to TRBJ1-2. TRBV1 is a listed pseudogene. CDR3 length equals 16 residues. CDR3 DNA: TGCACCAGCAGCCAAGCTAATCGGGGTTGTGACTATGGCTACACCTTC. As protein: CTSSQANRGCDYGYTF.

The V call is TRBV6-6, the J call TRBJ2-4; D is uncertain. CDR1 is MNHNY and CDR2 is SVGAGI in the germline V gene (reference sequence). V shed 6 bases and J shed 6 bases, with 9 bases lying between them. The CDR3 covers 12 residues. CDR3 region: CASSRPRNIQYF. The DNA of the CDR3 is TGTGCCAGCAGCCGCCCGAGAAACATTCAGTACTTC.

The rearrangement joins TRBV7-2 to TRBJ2-7; 8 bases line up with TRBD2. V lost 1 base, J lost 2 bases, and 10 bases stayed unmatched. The CDR3 is 17 amino acids. Germline V gene sequence: CDR1 SGHTA, CDR2 FQGNSA. CDR3 in DNA: TGTGCCAGCAGCTTAGTGCCTAGCGGGCGCCTCCCCTACGAGCAGTACTTC. Translation: CASSLVPSGRLPYEQYF.

The chain joins TRBV7-2 to TRBJ2-7; a possible D gene is TRBD1 (6 bases). The CDR3 runs 13 residues. Germline V lookup: CDR1 SGHTA, CDR2 FQGNSA. The V end was cut by 6 bases, the J end by 5 bases, with 14 bases between. CDR3 nucleotide sequence: TGTGCCAGCAGTCTCGGACAGCTCGACGAGCAGTACTTC. As protein: CASSLGQLDEQYF.

The rearrangement joins TRBV18 to TRBJ1-5, with 10 bases lining up with TRBD1. The CDR3 is made up of 18 amino acids. The trim removed 2 bases at V and 4 bases at J, leaving 11 bases unmatched. Germline V gene sequence: CDR1 KGHSH, CDR2 LQKENI. The CDR3: CASSPYPGQGSGNQPQHF. CDR3 nucleotide sequence: TGTGCCAGCTCACCATACCCGGGACAGGGGTCGGGGAATCAGCCCCAGCATTTT.

This CDR3 reads CASSRGLARSGSYEQYF. The CDR3 region has the DNA TGTGCCAGCAGCCGCGGACTAGCGAGAAGCGGGTCCTACGAGCAGTACTTC. The chain has TRBV4-2 and TRBJ2-7, with TRBD2 identical over 9 bases. CDR3 length equals 17 residues. Unmatched junction bases numbered 11, after V lost 4 bases and J lost 1 base. CDR1 is LGHNA and CDR2 is YNFKEQ in the germline V gene.

V gene TRBV7-6 combines with J gene TRBJ2-7; 7 bases map to TRBD1. This CDR3 spans 14 amino acids. After removal of 5 bases from V and 2 bases from J, the junction contained 6 bases not matched to a gene. Looked up from germline, CDR1 is SGHVS and CDR2 is FNYEAQ. The CDR3 region is CASSTRTGPYEQYF. The DNA of the CDR3 is TGTGCCAGCAGCACCAGGACAGGCCCCTACGAGCAGTACTTC.

The chain couples TRBV7-3 to TRBJ2-1; no firm D call. Germline V gene data show CDR1 as SGHTA and CDR2 as FQGTGA. This CDR3 is 15 amino acids long. V gave up 5 bases and J gave up 0 bases, with 11 bases separating them. The CDR3 protein is CASSPTGFSYNEQFF. Written as DNA, the CDR3 is TGTGCCAGCAGCCCGACTGGGTTCTCCTACAATGAGCAGTTCTTC.

CDR3 bases: TGTGCCAGCAGCAGGGAGGGCGGCGAAAAACTGTTTTTT. It yields the protein CASSREGGEKLFF. The V call is TRBV9, the J call TRBJ1-4; no firm D call. CDR3 size: 13 residues. Trimming pared 4 bases from V and 8 bases from J, leaving 12 bases between. Germline loops: CDR1 SGDLS, CDR2 YYNGEE.

V usage is TRBV30 and J usage is TRBJ1-2; 11 bases map to TRBD1. Per the germline V gene, CDR1 is GTSNPN and CDR2 is SVGIG (reference sequence). The CDR3 loop spans 13 amino acids. Germline trimming cut 5 bases from V and 5 bases from J; bases unmatched to any gene: 4. CDR3 amino acids: CAWGTGGIYGYTF. The CDR3 nucleotides are TGTGCCTGGGGGACAGGGGGTATATATGGCTACACCTTC.

V is TRBV11-3 and J is TRBJ2-7, with 8 bases lining up with TRBD1. Losses at the gene ends were 5 bases for V and 2 bases for J; bases not matched to a gene: 5. CDR1 is SGHNT, CDR2 YENEEA, per germline. CDR3 length: 14 amino acids. The DNA for the CDR3 is TGTGCCAGCAGCACCGGACAGGGTACCTACGAGCAGTACTTC. Encoded protein: CASSTGQGTYEQYF.

This clone appeared a few times. This chain uses TRBV29-1 with TRBJ1-4, with TRBD1 matching over 8 bases. Germline CDR1 is SQVTM and CDR2 is ANQGSEA. The CDR3 covers 17 residues. V lost 0 bases and J lost 7; bases outside the gene matches: 13. The DNA of the CDR3 is TGCAGCGTTGAAGATCGGTCCCAGGGGGCGGGAGCTGAAAAACTGTTTTTT. Its translation is CSVEDRSQGAGAEKLFF.

Judged by abundance, this clone is medium-sized. V and J are TRBV4-1 and TRBJ2-2, with a possible D match to TRBD1 (6 bases). Germline V lookup: CDR1 MGHRA, CDR2 YSYEKL. The CDR3 consists of 16 residues. The V end was cut by 3 bases, the J end by 3 bases, with 14 bases between. Written as DNA, the CDR3 is TGCGCCAGCAGCCAGGCTTGGGGGCAGGACACCGGGGAGCTGTTTTTT. Translation: CASSQAWGQDTGELFF.